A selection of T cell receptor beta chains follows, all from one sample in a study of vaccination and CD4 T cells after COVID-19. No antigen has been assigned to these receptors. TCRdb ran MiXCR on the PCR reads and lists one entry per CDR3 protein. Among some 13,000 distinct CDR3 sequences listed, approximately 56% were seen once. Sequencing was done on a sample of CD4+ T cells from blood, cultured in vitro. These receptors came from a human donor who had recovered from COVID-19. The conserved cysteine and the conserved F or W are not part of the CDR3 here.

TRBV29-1 SVVVGGDLYEQY
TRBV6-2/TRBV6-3 ASSRGTGEAF
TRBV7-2 ASSLMTGSSYNEQF
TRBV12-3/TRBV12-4 ASSRGQGTGELF
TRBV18 ASSPDGGGRSNQPQH
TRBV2 ASSGFSLASAEAF
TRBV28 ASSSSQGAF
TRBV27 ASSLRTGSQPQH
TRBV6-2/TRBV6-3 ASAVNYGYT
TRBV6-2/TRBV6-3 ASSYSTSGRSNTEAF